What follows describes a single T cell receptor beta chain. Its antigen remains unknown. The PCR used 60 Vbeta and 13 Jbeta primers. Clones were read by immunoSEQ multiplex PCR, and TCRdb kept only the in-frame ones, dropping some. The data hold more than 150,000 clones, with about 90% observed a single time. CDR1 and CDR2 (germline): GTSNPN, SVGIG (reference sequence). Germline trimming cut 5 bases from V and 5 bases from J; bases unmatched to any gene: 3. This CDR3 contains 13 residues. This record belongs to a study of cytomegalovirus exposure and HLA in healthy donors. Study-wide results and limits: Accounts indicate the classifier identified cytomegalovirus status with strong specificity and sensitivity. Excluded: some indistinguishable V segments such as TRBV6-2 and TRBV6-3. Analysis was performed later, and it showed HLA-associated TCR beta chains to be more clonally expanded than equally common others.

Samples came from healthy bone marrow donors. What was sequenced was PBMCs. This chain connects TRBV30 to TRBJ1-5; 10 positions agree with TRBD1. This receptor was taken from a girl less than two years old in good health and CMV-seronegative. CDR3 bases: TGTGCCTGGGCCGGGACAGGGGATCAGCCCCAGCATTTT. Translation gives CAWAGTGDQPQHF.